This T cell receptor (beta chain) was captured in a study of HIV-infected children after antiretroviral therapy interruption. This clonotype was observed many times. The treatment here: PENTA 11 planned treatment interruption arm or continuous ART arm. A 3' RACE protocol on RNA, with unique molecular identifiers, produced the TCR library. TCRdb processed the 3' RACE reads anew with MiXCR; each CDR3 protein has one entry. The sample includes about 83,000 distinct CDR3 sequences, around 6.9% of them seen just once. This clonotype originated in a pool of human donors with HIV. Source: CD45RA+ CD4+ T cells from PBMCs, pooled from several time points, taken from a donor given antiretroviral therapy, either interrupted or continuous. Subset indicated: naive CD4+ CD45RA+ CD45RO- T cells.

In DNA form, the CDR3 reads TGCGCCAGCAGCCGATTCCAAGGGAACACTGAAGCTTTCTTT. It translates to CASSRFQGNTEAFF. This chain links TRBV5-1 with TRBJ1-1; D ambiguous. This CDR3 is 14 amino acids long. V lost 4 bases and J 1 base, leaving 11 bases between the germline ends. In germline, CDR1 is SGHRS, CDR2 YFSETQ. Filled out from reference TRBV5-1 and TRBJ1-1, the complete variable domain reads KAGVTQTPRYLIKTRGQQVTLSCSPISGHRSVSWYQQTPGQGLQFLFEYFSETQRNKGNFPGRFSGRQFSNSRSEMNVSTLELGDSALYLCASSRFQGNTEAFFGQGTRLTVV.